This T cell receptor (beta chain) came from a study of beta chain features in type 1 diabetes. Broader study findings: In the patient group, naive, central memory and Treg TCRB repertoires seemed more alike than in the healthy donor group. Cells with high TCR expression could be over-represented when cDNA is sequenced. Among patients with Type 1 diabetes, TCRB CDR3s were moderately but significantly shorter in every one of the four CD4+ subsets.

Reverse transcribing all isolated RNA meant expressed TCRB transcripts were sequenced. The average read count of naive, central memory and regulatory T cell samples was approximately 3.5 million. Data came from immunoSEQ multiplex PCR; TCRdb stores just in-frame clones and leaves some out. Here the sample spans around 310,000 clones, roughly 12% being singletons. The CDR3 is made up of 14 amino acids. CDR1 and CDR2 (germline): SQVTM, ANQGSEA. Trimming took off 6 bases at V and 0 bases at J, with 11 bases between the two ends. This clone was recorded a few times. Antigen specificity is unknown. Other DNA sequences of this sample code for an identical CDR3. The authors sorted CD4+ naive, central memory, regulatory and stem cell-like memory cells via CD45RO/CCR7/CD25/CD127/CD95/CD27.

The sample comprised naive CD4+ T cells from blood. This receptor was taken from a woman under 30 with type 1 diabetes. The rearrangement links TRBV29-1 to TRBJ2-2; D possibly corresponds to TRBD2 (6 bases). The CDR3 sequence: CSVGTGANTGELFF. DNA of the CDR3: TGCAGCGTCGGGACGGGGGCGAACACCGGGGAGCTGTTTTTT.